The clone carrying this T cell receptor (beta chain) was detected many times. Its antigen is unidentified. Germline V gene data show CDR1 as SGHVS and CDR2 as FQNEAQ. CDR3 length: 13 amino acids. V shed 5 bases and J shed 7 bases, with 15 bases lying between them. The sample originates from a study of T cells after yellow fever vaccination. Whole-study results and caveats: Few clonotypes appeared in both CD4 and CD8 compartments.

TCRdb re-derived calls from the 5' RACE reads in MiXCR, one entry per CDR3 protein. The sample holds about 340,000 distinct CDR3 sequences, 9.5% to 15% seen once. This receptor was identified in a man between 18 and 35 years old who received the YFV17D yellow fever vaccine. The source was CD4+ T cells sorted from PBMCs, collected 15 days after the yellow fever booster vaccination. The chain uses TRBV7-8 and TRBJ2-7; possibly TRBD2 for D (8 bases). CDR3 in DNA: TGTGCCAGCAGCCCGGGAGGGACAGCTGAGCAGTACGTC. Protein product: CASSPGGTAEQYV.